This record covers a single T cell receptor beta chain. These data come from a study of T-cell memory formation after mild COVID-19. Germline CDR1 and CDR2: MNHEY and SVGAGI. Trimming pared 6 bases from V and 0 bases from J, leaving 12 bases between. The CDR3 spans 15 residues. TCRdb independently ran MiXCR on the 5' RACE reads; one entry per CDR3 protein. The data show approximately 210,000 distinct CDR3 sequences, with about 16% seen just once and 2% to 2.5% held by the top ten. The genes are TRBV6-5 and TRBJ1-3, with D possibly matching TRBD1 (6 bases). The sample comprised PBMCs or a T cell subset sorted from them (not recorded which). The TCR was taken from an adult woman who had mild COVID-19 (a few samples of this study predate the infection). Cell type and time point are not known. Here the CDR3 DNA reads TGTGCCAGCAGATTCGGAGGGGGCTCTGGAAACACCATATATTTT. It specifies CASRFGGGSGNTIYF.